This entry lists 23 T cell receptor beta chains sequenced from one sample in a study of PD-1 blockade in mismatch repair-deficient tumors. The assay was immunoSEQ multiplex PCR, and TCRdb's table has in-frame clones only and misses some. The sample has some 100,000 clones, 65% to 85% seen once; the top ten hold roughly 6.3%. The material was peripheral blood, obtained about 36 weeks after starting pembrolizumab. Every receptor here comes from an adult with mismatch repair-deficient cancer.

The J gene is TRBJ2-3, the V gene TRBV2, with D perhaps being TRBD1 or TRBD2 (5 bases each). Germline CDR1 and CDR2: SNHLY and FYNNEI. The CDR3 consists of 14 residues. The V and J ends lost 4 bases and 0 bases respectively, with 8 bases between them. CDR3 sequence: CASSGGSSTDTQYF. CDR3 coding DNA: TGTGCCAGCAGTGGGGGGAGTAGCACAGATACGCAGTATTTT.

J is TRBJ2-3 and V is TRBV7-6; D is unclear. The germline gives CDR1 SGHVS, CDR2 FNYEAQ. Trimming took off 5 bases at V and 2 bases at J, with 11 bases between the two ends. The CDR3 extends over 14 amino acids. This CDR3 reads CASSPRELTDTQYF. In DNA form, the CDR3 reads TGTGCCAGCAGCCCCCGAGAGCTCACAGATACGCAGTATTTT.

The chain has TRBV9 and TRBJ1-1; possible D gene TRBD1, 6 bases. The CDR3 sequence is 13 residues long. V lost 3 bases to trimming and J lost 8 bases, with 14 bases between them. Germline CDR1 and CDR2: SGDLS and YYNGEE. The CDR3 nucleotides read TGTGCCAGCAGCGAGGACCCCGGGACAGAAGCTTTCTTT. This translates into CASSEDPGTEAFF.

This sequence joins TRBV4-1 and TRBJ2-1; 10 positions agree with TRBD2. V trimming: 1 base; J trimming: 5 bases; junction bases outside the gene matches: 8. CDR3 length equals 17 residues. Germline V gives CDR1 MGHRA, CDR2 YSYEKL. CDR3: CASSQVFLAGGDNEQFF. CDR3 coding DNA: TGCGCCAGCAGCCAAGTCTTTTTAGCGGGAGGAGACAATGAGCAGTTCTTC.

The rearrangement uses TRBV27 and TRBJ2-7; 11 nucleotides agree with TRBD2. The CDR3 has 16 amino acids. The germline gives CDR1 MNHEY, CDR2 SMNVEV (reference sequence). The J segment lost 4 bases and the V segment lost 4 bases, leaving 9 bases of the junction unmatched. The CDR3 here is CASSSQTSGSIYEQYF. CDR3 in DNA: TGTGCCAGCAGTTCCCAAACTAGCGGGAGTATATACGAGCAGTACTTC.

The chain carries TRBV7-3 and TRBJ1-1; possible D gene TRBD1, 6 bases. Germline CDR1 SGHTA, CDR2 FQGTGA. The CDR3 length is 14 residues. With 2 bases removed from V and 0 bases from J, the gap between germline ends came to 7 bases. The CDR3 nucleotides are TGTGCCAGCAGCTTAGGGACATTGAACACTGAAGCTTTCTTT. Translation: CASSLGTLNTEAFF.

This chain connects TRBV5-4 to TRBJ1-1; no firm D call. Germline loops: CDR1 SGHNT, CDR2 YYREEE (reference sequence). The CDR3 is 13 residues long. V dropped 1 base and J dropped 2 bases, with 6 bases sitting between them. CDR3 sequence: CASSLPTNTEAFF. In DNA form, the CDR3 reads TGTGCCAGCAGCTTGCCCACAAACACTGAAGCTTTCTTT.

The CDR3 sequence: CASSIKANYEQYF. CDR3 coding DNA: TGTGCCAGTAGTATAAAGGCCAACTACGAGCAGTACTTC. V gene TRBV19 combines with J gene TRBJ2-7; D is unclear. Germline V lookup: CDR1 LNHDA, CDR2 SQIVND (reference sequence). The CDR3 is 13 residues long. Trimming took off 2 bases at V and 3 bases at J, with 8 bases between the two ends.

V and J are TRBV19 and TRBJ1-1; D remains unclear. The CDR3 has 13 amino acids. Germline CDR1 and CDR2: LNHDA and SQIVND (reference sequence). The ends were cut back, 3 bases at V and 6 bases at J, with 11 bases in the middle. The DNA for the CDR3 is TGTGCCAGTAGTATTATAGGAGCCGCTGAAGCTTTCTTT. Residues: CASSIIGAAEAFF.

This rearrangement joins TRBV6-4 to TRBJ2-7, with D hard to call. The CDR3 runs to 12 residues. Per the germline V gene, CDR1 is MRHNA and CDR2 is SNTAGT. V lost 6 bases and J lost 5, with 11 bases in between. The CDR3 bases are TGTGCCAGCAGCTATACAGTGGACGAGCAGTACTTC. Encoded protein: CASSYTVDEQYF.

The chain carries TRBV29-1 and TRBJ1-4; D is undetermined. V was trimmed by 5 bases and J by 6 bases, leaving 10 bases between them. CDR3 length: 12 amino acids. Germline lookup yields CDR1 SQVTM and CDR2 ANQGSEA. The CDR3 here is CSVFLDDEKLFF. The CDR3, as DNA: TGCAGCGTTTTTCTGGACGATGAAAAACTGTTTTTT.

This sequence joins TRBV4-3 and TRBJ2-7; D might be TRBD2 (6 bases). Trimming removed 2 bases at V and 0 bases at J, with 11 bases between. From germline, CDR1 is LGHNA and CDR2 YSLEER. The CDR3 totals 15 residues. In nucleotides, the CDR3 is TGCGCCAGCAGCCAACAAGCGGGTCTCTCCTACGAGCAGTACTTC. This sequence encodes CASSQQAGLSYEQYF.

In this sample, this clone turned up a few times. The chain couples TRBV28 to TRBJ1-2; weak D call: TRBD1 (5 bases). The CDR3 contains 14 residues. Trimming stripped 10 bases from V and 2 bases from J, with 17 bases between. In germline, CDR1 is MDHEN, CDR2 SYDVKM. The CDR3 region is CATAAGGPNYGYTF. In DNA form, the CDR3 reads TGTGCCACGGCGGCTGGGGGACCAAACTATGGCTACACCTTC.

This clone has only a few counts. The chain employs TRBV9 and TRBJ2-1; D is ambiguous. The CDR3 runs to 14 residues. V shed 0 bases and J shed 10 bases, with 14 bases lying between them. Germline V gives CDR1 SGDLS, CDR2 YYNGEE. CDR3 protein: CASSVGFSSGEQFF. For the CDR3, the DNA is TGTGCCAGCAGCGTAGGATTTTCTTCTGGGGAGCAGTTCTTC. Drawing the rest from reference TRBV9 and TRBJ2-1, the complete variable domain is DSGVTQTPKHLITATGQRVTLRCSPRSGDLSVYWYQQSLDQGLQFLIQYYNGEERAKGNILERFSAQQFPDLHSELNLSSLELGDSALYFCASSVGFSSGEQFFGPGTRLTVL.

The V gene is TRBV20-1, the J gene TRBJ2-5, with D unclear. Germline lookup yields CDR1 DFQATT and CDR2 SNEGSKA (reference sequence). The V end lost 6 bases, the J end lost 4 bases, and 9 bases lay between the germline ends. The CDR3 runs to 11 residues. CDR3: CSAKDLETQYF. DNA for the CDR3: TGCAGTGCCAAAGACTTAGAGACCCAGTACTTC.

The chain employs TRBV7-9 and TRBJ1-4; weak D call: TRBD1 (5 bases). CDR1 SEHNR and CDR2 FQNEAQ come from the germline V gene (reference sequence). This CDR3 is 12 amino acids long. V was pared by 3 bases and J by 10 bases, with 9 bases between. CDR3 protein: CASSFDRGKLFF. The CDR3 nucleotides read TGTGCCAGCAGCTTTGATAGGGGAAAACTGTTTTTT.

The table lists this clone with a few counts. The V call is TRBV2, the J call TRBJ1-2; D is possibly TRBD1 (5 bases). Germline CDR1 is SNHLY and CDR2 is FYNNEI. The V end was cut by 4 bases, the J end by 3 bases, with 9 bases between. The CDR3 contains 13 residues. CDR3 sequence reads: CASSGGRDYGYTF. The CDR3 DNA is TGTGCCAGCAGTGGAGGCAGGGACTATGGCTACACCTTC. Drawing the rest from reference TRBV2 and TRBJ1-2, the complete variable domain is EPEVTQTPSHQVTQMGQEVILRCVPISNHLYFYWYRQILGQKVEFLVSFYNNEISEKSEIFDDQFSVERPDGSNFTLKIRSTKLEDSAMYFCASSGGRDYGYTFGSGTRLTVV.

V is TRBV29-1 and J is TRBJ2-7, with 11 nucleotides matching TRBD1. V lost 6 bases to trimming and J lost 6 bases; unmatched junction nucleotides: 4. There are 12 residues in the CDR3. Looked up from germline, CDR1 is SQVTM and CDR2 is ANQGSEA. CDR3 in amino acids: CSVQDRGLEQYF. The CDR3 bases are TGCAGCGTACAGGACAGGGGGCTCGAGCAGTACTTC.

This clone was picked up a small number of times. The rearrangement joins TRBV10-3 to TRBJ2-1, with TRBD2 as a possible D gene (6 bases). The CDR3 is made up of 12 amino acids. Deletions cut 10 bases from V and 5 bases from J, with 12 bases between. The V gene's germline CDR1 is ENHRY and CDR2 SYGVKD. The CDR3 loop reads CASGDPNNEQFF. CDR3 sequence (DNA): TGTGCCAGCGGGGATCCGAACAATGAGCAGTTCTTC.

The table lists this clone with a count of one. The rearrangement uses TRBV30 and TRBJ1-2; the D is unclear. Trimming took 5 bases from V and 2 from J, leaving 9 bases between them. CDR1 and CDR2 from the germline V gene are GTSNPN and SVGIG (reference sequence). The CDR3 extends over 12 amino acids. The CDR3 reads CAWAEPNYGYTF. CDR3 DNA: TGTGCCTGGGCAGAACCCAACTATGGCTACACCTTC.

This chain uses TRBV6-6 with TRBJ1-2, with D unclear. The CDR3 consists of 14 residues. Trimming shortened V by 5 bases and J by 2 bases, and 12 bases separated the two germline ends. Germline assignment: CDR1 MNHNY and CDR2 SVGAGI (reference sequence). Here the CDR3 reads CASSPPTPNYGYTF. CDR3 DNA sequence: TGTGCCAGCAGTCCTCCCACACCGAACTATGGCTACACCTTC.

J is TRBJ1-3 and V is TRBV9, with D perhaps matching TRBD1 (6 bases). Germline-derived CDR1 and CDR2 are SGDLS and YYNGEE. CDR3 length: 15 residues. V was clipped by 4 bases and J by 0 bases, with 11 bases between them. The CDR3 loop is CASSPQGISGNTIYF. The CDR3 nucleotides read TGTGCCAGCAGCCCCCAGGGGATCTCTGGAAACACCATATATTTT.

This chain joins TRBV19 and TRBJ2-5; D is possibly TRBD1 (5 bases). The CDR3 is made up of 12 amino acids. Deletions cut 6 bases from V and 1 base from J, with 6 bases between. From germline, CDR1 is LNHDA and CDR2 SQIVND (reference sequence). This CDR3 reads CASRRGQETQYF. The CDR3 DNA reads TGTGCCAGTAGAAGGGGCCAAGAGACCCAGTACTTC.